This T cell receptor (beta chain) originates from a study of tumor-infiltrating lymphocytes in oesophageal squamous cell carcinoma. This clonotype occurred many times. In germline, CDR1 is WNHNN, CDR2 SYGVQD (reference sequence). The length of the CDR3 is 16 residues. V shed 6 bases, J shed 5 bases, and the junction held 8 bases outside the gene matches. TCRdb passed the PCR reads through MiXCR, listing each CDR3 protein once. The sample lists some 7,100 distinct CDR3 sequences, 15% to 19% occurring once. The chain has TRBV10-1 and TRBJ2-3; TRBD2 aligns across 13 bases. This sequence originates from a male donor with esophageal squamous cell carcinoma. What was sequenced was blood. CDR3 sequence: CASSTTSGGEEDTQYF. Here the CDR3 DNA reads TGCGCCAGCAGCACCACTAGCGGGGGGGAGGAAGATACGCAGTATTTT.